The entry below gives a single TCR beta chain sequence along with its context. This sample was included in a study of cytomegalovirus exposure and HLA in healthy donors. 60 Vbeta and 13 Jbeta primers were used in PCR. TCRdb's table, derived via immunoSEQ multiplex PCR, lists solely in-frame clones and lacks some. Among roughly 150,000 clones listed, around 80% were seen once. The CDR3 runs to 13 residues. Germline V lookup: CDR1 MNHEY, CDR2 SVGAGI. The V end lost 7 bases, the J end lost 9 bases, and 16 bases lay between the germline ends. This sequence joins TRBV6-5 and TRBJ2-1, with D unclear. The receptor's source is a man aged 35 to 55 in good health and CMV-seropositive. Material for sequencing was PBMCs. CDR3 region: CASNGPKLGEQFF. DNA for the CDR3: TGTGCCAGCAATGGGCCAAAGTTAGGTGAGCAGTTCTTC.